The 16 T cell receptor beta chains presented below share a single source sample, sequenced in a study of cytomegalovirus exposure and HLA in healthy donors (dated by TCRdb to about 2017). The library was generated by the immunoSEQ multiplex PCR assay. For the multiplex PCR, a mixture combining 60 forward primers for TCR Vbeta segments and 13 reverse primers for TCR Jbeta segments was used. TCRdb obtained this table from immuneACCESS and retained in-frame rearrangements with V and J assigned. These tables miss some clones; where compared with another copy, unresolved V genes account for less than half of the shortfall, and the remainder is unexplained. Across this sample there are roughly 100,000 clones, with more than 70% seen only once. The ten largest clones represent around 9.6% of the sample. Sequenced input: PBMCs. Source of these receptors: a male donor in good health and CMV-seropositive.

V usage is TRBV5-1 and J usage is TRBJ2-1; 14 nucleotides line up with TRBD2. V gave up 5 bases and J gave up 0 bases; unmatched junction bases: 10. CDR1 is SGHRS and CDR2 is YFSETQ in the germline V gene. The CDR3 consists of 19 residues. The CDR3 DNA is TGCGCCAGCAGTTATACCGGGACTAGCGGGAGTTTCTCCTACAATGAGCAGTTCTTC. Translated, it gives CASSYTGTSGSFSYNEQFF.

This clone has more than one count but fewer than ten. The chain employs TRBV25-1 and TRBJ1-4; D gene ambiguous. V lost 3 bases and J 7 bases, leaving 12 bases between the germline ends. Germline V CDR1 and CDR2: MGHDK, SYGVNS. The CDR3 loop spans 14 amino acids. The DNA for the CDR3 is TGTGCCAGCAGTGAGGCAGGTAGTGGTGAAAAACTGTTTTTT. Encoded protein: CASSEAGSGEKLFF.

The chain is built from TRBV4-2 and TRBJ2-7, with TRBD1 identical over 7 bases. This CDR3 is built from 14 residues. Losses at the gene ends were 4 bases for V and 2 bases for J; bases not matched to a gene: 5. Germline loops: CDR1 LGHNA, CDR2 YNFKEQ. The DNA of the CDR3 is TGTGCCAGCAGCCCACTAGGGGGCCCCTACGAGCAGTACTTC. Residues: CASSPLGGPYEQYF.

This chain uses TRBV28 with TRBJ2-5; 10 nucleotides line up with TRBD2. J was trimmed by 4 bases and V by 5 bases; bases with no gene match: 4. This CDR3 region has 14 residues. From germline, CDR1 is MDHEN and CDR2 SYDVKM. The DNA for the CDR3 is TGTGCCAGCAGTCCTCTAGCGGGAGCAGAGACCCAGTACTTC. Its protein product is CASSPLAGAETQYF.

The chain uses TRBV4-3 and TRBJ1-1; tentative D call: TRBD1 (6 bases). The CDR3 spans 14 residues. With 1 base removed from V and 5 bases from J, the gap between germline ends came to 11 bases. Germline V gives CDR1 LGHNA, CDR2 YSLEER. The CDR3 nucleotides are TGCGCCAGCAGCCAAGCCACAGGGCGGACTGAAGCTTTCTTT. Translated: CASSQATGRTEAFF.

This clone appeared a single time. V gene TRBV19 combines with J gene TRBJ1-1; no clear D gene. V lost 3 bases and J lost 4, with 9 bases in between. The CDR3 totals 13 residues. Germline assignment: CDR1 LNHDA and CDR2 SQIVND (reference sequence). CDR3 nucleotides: TGTGCCAGTAGTATGACGGGGTCCACTGAAGCTTTCTTT. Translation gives CASSMTGSTEAFF.

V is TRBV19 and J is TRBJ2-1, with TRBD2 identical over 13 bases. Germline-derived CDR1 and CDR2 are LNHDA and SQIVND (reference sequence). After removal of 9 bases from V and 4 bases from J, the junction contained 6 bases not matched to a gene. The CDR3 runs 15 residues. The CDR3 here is CASKTSGGPYNEQFF. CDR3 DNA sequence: TGTGCCAGCAAGACTAGCGGGGGGCCTTACAATGAGCAGTTCTTC.

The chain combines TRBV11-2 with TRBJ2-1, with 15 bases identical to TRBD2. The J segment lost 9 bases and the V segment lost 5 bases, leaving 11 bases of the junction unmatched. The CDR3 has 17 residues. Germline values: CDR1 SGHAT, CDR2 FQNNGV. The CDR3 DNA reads TGTGCCAGCAGCCGCGGCCTAACGGGACTAGCGGGGGGTGAGCAGTTCTTC. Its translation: CASSRGLTGLAGGEQFF.

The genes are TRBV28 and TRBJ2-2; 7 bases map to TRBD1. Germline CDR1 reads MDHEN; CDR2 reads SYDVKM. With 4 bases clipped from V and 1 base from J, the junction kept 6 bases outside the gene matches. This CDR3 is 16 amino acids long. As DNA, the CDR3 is TGTGCCAGCAGTTCCACGGGACAGCTGAACACCGGGGAGCTGTTTTTT. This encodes CASSSTGQLNTGELFF.

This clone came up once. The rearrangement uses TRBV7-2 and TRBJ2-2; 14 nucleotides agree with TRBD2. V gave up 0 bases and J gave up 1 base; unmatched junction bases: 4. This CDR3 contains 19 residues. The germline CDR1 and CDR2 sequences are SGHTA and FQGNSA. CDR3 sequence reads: CASSLARTSGRMNTGELFF. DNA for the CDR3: TGTGCCAGCAGCTTAGCGCGGACTAGCGGGAGGATGAACACCGGGGAGCTGTTTTTT.

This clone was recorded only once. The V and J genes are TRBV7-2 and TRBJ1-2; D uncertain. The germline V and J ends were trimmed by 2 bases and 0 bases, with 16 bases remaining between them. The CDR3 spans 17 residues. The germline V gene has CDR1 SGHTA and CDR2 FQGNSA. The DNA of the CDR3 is TGTGCCAGCAGCTTAAATTCACTATCTATTCCTAACTATGGCTACACCTTC. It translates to CASSLNSLSIPNYGYTF.

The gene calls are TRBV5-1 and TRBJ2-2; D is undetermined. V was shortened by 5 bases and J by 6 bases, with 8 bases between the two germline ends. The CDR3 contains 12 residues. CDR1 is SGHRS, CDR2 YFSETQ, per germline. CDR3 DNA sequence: TGCGCCAGCAGGGTGGCGGCCGGGGAGCTGTTTTTT. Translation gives CASRVAAGELFF.

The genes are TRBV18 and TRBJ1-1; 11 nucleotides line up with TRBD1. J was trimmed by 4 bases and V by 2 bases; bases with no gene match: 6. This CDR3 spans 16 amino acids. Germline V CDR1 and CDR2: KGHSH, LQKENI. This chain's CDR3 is CASSPGTGGLGTEAFF. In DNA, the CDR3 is TGTGCCAGCTCACCAGGGACAGGGGGTTTGGGCACTGAAGCTTTCTTT. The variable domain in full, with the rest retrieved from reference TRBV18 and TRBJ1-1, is NAGVMQNPRHLVRRRGQEARLRCSPMKGHSHVYWYRQLPEEGLKFMVYLQKENIIDESGMPKERFSAEFPKEGPSILRIQQVVRGDSAAYFCASSPGTGGLGTEAFFGQGTRLTVV.

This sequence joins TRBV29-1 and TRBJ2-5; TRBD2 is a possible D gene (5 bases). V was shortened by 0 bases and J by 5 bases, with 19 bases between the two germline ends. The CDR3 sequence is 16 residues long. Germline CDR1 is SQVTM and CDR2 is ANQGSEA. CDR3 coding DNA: TGCAGCGTTGAAGACCGCCGGAGGACCCCTCGGGAGACCCAGTACTTC. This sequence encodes CSVEDRRRTPRETQYF.

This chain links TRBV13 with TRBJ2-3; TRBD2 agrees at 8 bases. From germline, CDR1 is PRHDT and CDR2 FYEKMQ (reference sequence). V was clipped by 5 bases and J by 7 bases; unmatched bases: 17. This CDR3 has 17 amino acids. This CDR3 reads CASSPTGSGGPGNTQYF. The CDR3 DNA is TGTGCCAGCAGCCCCACTGGGTCGGGAGGGCCCGGGAATACGCAGTATTTT. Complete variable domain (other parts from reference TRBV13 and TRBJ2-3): AAGVIQSPRHLIKEKRETATLKCYPIPRHDTVYWYQQGPGQDPQFLISFYEKMQSDKGSIPDRFSAQQFSDYHSELNMSSLELGDSALYFCASSPTGSGGPGNTQYFGPGTRLTVL.

CDR3 residues: CASRADREAFF. CDR3 nucleotide sequence: TGCGCCAGCAGGGCAGACAGAGAAGCTTTCTTT. The V and J genes are TRBV10-2 and TRBJ1-1, with TRBD1 as a possible D gene (5 bases). The CDR3 runs to 11 residues. The V gene lost 6 bases and the J gene lost 8 bases, with 10 bases spanning the gap. The germline gives CDR1 WSHSY, CDR2 SAAADI.